This T cell receptor beta chain was observed in a study of vaccination and CD4 T cells after COVID-19 (dated by TCRdb to about 2022). Regarding the study in general: SARS-CoV-2 positivity had been established in the convalescent patients by nasal swab PCR, and mild disease was recorded in several of these patients and severe disease in one. Six males and four females were included in the convalescent cohort, with two Hispanic individuals, seven Caucasians, two Asians and one multiracial person represented. Participants got two doses of the Pfizer-BioNTech BNT162b2 vaccine (n=8) or two doses of the Moderna mRNA-1273 vaccine (n=2). Post-COVID blood samples were collected from convalescent patients a median of about 92 days after diagnosis, with a range of roughly 30 to 161 days. Post-vaccine blood samples were obtained a median of roughly 75 days after the second vaccine dose, with a range of roughly 13 to 250 days. The cultures were stimulated with overlapping spike peptide pools from SARS-CoV-2 and from the common cold coronaviruses HCoV-NL63, HCoV-OC43 and HCoV-229E. Control cultures used a CEFX viral epitope pool as positive control, an HIV-1 Nef peptide pool as negative control, or no peptide. In 10 COVID-19 convalescent patients and a handful of infection-naive healthy vaccine recipients, researchers compared the spike-specific CD4+ TCR repertoire from before mRNA vaccination with the repertoire from after. Overall study outcomes, separate from this receptor: The study included relatively few convalescent patients and did not analyze early timepoints after natural infection. Of the vaccine-specific clones found in convalescent patients, nearly all (304 of 307) were mono-reactive for SARS-CoV-2 spike instead of being cross-reactive with common cold coronaviruses. In convalescent patients, a median around 84% of post-vaccine SARS-CoV-2-reactive clones were detected only after vaccination, and vaccine-specific priming was suggested by this finding. The median count of SARS-CoV-2-reactive clonotypes went up from 20 to 25 after infection to about 41 after vaccination, although the change was not significant.

Points on this clonotype: Its antigen specificity is not known. The sample holds no much larger clone one base away, and base qualities are not on file.

Library preparation used PCR. At the Johns Hopkins FTIC core, DNA from the cultured CD4+ T cells underwent TCR sequencing with the Oncomine TCR Beta short-read assay. Genomic DNA was extracted from the cultured CD4+ T cells with the QIAamp micro DNA kit. Oncomine TCR Beta libraries from cultured CD4+ T cells were pooled with unique dual indexes and sequenced on an Illumina iSeq 100. Regarding the original processing steps: Non-productive sequences were removed, and CDR3s that did not start with C, did not end with F or W, or were shorter than 7 amino acids were discarded. Antigen-specific clonotypes were identified with the MANAFEST web application by comparing peptide-stimulated wells with reference and other culture wells. Positive clones required FDR below 0.05, an odds ratio above 5, and productive frequency above 0.1% in at least two of three replicate wells. Cross-reactive clonotypes were defined as significantly expanded in both SARS-CoV-2 spike wells and at least one common cold coronavirus spike condition. Levenshtein distances (stringdist) and unrooted phylogenetic trees (ape) in R version 3.6.1 were used to assess CDR3 homology. Using fastp trimming at Q25 and MiXCR clonotype assembly, TCRdb reanalyzed the public sequencing data and kept in-frame beta chains. For every CDR3 protein sequence, its rows merge into one entry that carries the most common genes and DNA. For this entry, the V and J calls and clone size follow TCRdb and not the study's own pipeline. For this sample the table gives 9,500 to 15,000 distinct CDR3 sequences, of which roughly 74% were detected only once. The ten largest clonotypes hold around a tenth of the sample.

V is reduced by 1 base and J by 4 bases, leaving a spacing of 13 bases between them. CDR1 SGHTA and CDR2 FQGNSA were looked up in the germline V gene. Counted from cysteine to phenylalanine, this CDR3 has 16 amino acids. CDR3 DNA only is kept here, 48 bases in frame from base 1. The treatment or condition tag for this specimen amounts to: roughly ten-day PBMC culture with coronavirus spike peptide pools or control peptides (ViraFEST assay). To expand antigen-specific T cells with peptide pools and then pick out the expanded clonotypes through TCR sequencing, the study relied on the ViraFEST assay. The convalescent patients' positive SARS-CoV-2 PCR tests fell between March and December 2020, which was before the Alpha, Beta and Delta variants emerged in the United States. Each well held 1.5 million to 2.5 million PBMCs cultured with roughly 10 ug/ml peptide pools in IMDM containing around 5% human AB serum and 7.5 to 10 IU/ml IL-2. On days 3 and 7, half of the culture medium was replaced with fresh IL-2-containing medium. After approximately 11 days of culture, CD4+ T cells were isolated by negative selection with the EasySep CD4+ T cell isolation kit. PBMCs were separated from whole blood using Ficoll-Paque Plus gradient centrifugation and then either used fresh or cryopreserved at -140C. Each culture condition was generally run in triplicate wells.

The chain is encoded by TRBV7-2 joined to TRBJ2-2, with the D call tentatively TRBD1 or TRBD2, each fitting 5 bases. Sequenced sample: CD4+ T cells from blood, cultured in vitro. The sequence derives from a human donor who had recovered from COVID-19. Here is the DNA: TGTGCCAGCAGCTTAGACGGGGCGGTACCCACCGGGGAGCTGTTTTTT. Translated, this gives CASSLDGAVPTGELFF.